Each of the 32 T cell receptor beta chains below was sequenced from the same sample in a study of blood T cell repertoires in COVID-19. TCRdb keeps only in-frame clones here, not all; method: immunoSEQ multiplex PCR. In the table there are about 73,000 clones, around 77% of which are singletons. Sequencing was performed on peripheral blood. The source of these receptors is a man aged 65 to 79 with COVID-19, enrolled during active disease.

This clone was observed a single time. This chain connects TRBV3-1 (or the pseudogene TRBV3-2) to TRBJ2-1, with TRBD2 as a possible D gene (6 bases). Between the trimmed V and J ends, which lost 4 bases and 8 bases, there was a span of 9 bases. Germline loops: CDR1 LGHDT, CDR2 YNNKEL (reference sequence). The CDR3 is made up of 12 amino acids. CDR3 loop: CASSLRDYEQFF. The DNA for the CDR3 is TGTGCCAGCAGCCTAAGGGACTATGAGCAGTTCTTC.

In nucleotides, the CDR3 is TGTGCCTGGCAAGGACAGCCGAACACTGAAGCTTTCTTT. Translation: CAWQGQPNTEAFF. This sequence joins TRBV30 and TRBJ1-1; D possibly corresponds to TRBD1 (6 bases). Trimming left V 5 bases short and J 1 base short, with 11 bases between. There are 13 residues in the CDR3. Per germline, CDR1 GTSNPN and CDR2 SVGIG (reference sequence).

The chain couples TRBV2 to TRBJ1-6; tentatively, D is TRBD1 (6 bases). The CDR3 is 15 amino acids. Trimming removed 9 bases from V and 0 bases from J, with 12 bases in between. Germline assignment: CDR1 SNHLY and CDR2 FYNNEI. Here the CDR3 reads CASGGTGSYNSPLHF. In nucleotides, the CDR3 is TGTGCCAGTGGGGGCACCGGCTCCTATAATTCACCCCTCCACTTT.

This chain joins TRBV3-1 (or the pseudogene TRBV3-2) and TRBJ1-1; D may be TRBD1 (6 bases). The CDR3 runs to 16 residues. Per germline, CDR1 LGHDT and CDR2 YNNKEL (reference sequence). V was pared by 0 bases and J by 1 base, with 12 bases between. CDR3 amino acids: CASSQDFGTRNTEAFF. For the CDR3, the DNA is TGTGCCAGCAGCCAAGATTTTGGGACAAGGAACACTGAAGCTTTCTTT.

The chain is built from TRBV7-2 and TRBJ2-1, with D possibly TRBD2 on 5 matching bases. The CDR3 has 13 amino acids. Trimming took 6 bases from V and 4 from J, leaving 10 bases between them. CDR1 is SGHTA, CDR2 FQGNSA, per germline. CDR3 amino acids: CASRVGEYNEQFF. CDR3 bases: TGTGCCAGCAGGGTTGGGGAGTACAATGAGCAGTTCTTC.

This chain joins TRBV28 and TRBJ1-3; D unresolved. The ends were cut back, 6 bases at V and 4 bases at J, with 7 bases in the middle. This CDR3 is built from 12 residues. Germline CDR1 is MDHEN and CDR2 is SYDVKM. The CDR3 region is CASRKAGNTIYF. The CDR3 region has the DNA TGTGCCAGCAGAAAAGCGGGAAACACCATATATTTT.

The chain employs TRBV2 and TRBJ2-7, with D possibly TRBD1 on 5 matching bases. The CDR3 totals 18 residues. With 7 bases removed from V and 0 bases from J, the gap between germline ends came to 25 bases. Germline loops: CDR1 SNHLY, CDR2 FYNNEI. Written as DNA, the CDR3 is TGTGCCAGCAAGATCGGATTCGCGGAAAGACAGAGCTCCTACGAGCAGTACTTC. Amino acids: CASKIGFAERQSSYEQYF.

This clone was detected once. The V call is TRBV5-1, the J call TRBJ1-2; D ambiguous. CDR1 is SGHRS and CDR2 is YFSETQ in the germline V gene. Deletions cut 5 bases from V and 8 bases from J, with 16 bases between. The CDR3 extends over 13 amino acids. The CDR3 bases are TGCGCCAGCAGACCGCCCCCACCGGGGGGCTACACCTTC. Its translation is CASRPPPPGGYTF.

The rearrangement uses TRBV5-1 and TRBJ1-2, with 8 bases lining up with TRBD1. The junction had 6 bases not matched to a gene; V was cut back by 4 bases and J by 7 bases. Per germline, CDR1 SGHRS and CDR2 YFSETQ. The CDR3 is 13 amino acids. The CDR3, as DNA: TGCGCCAGCAGCGCGGACAGGGAAAGTGGCTACACCTTC. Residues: CASSADRESGYTF.

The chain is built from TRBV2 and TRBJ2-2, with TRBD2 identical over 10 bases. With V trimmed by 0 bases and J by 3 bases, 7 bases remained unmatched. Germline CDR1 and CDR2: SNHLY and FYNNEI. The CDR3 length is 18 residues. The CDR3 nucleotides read TGTGCCAGCAGTGAAGCGGCGGGGACTAGCGAGGACACCGGGGAGCTGTTTTTT. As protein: CASSEAAGTSEDTGELFF.

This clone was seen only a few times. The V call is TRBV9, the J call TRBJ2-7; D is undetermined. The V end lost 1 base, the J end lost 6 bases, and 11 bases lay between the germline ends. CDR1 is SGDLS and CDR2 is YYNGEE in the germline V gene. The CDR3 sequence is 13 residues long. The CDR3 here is CASSVYSSGEQYF. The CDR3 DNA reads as TGTGCCAGCAGCGTATATAGTTCCGGCGAGCAGTACTTC.

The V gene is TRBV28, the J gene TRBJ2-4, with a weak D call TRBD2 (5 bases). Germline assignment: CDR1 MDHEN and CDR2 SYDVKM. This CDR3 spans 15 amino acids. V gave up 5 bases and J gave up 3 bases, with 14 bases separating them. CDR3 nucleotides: TGTGCCAGCAGTAGAGTAGACGAGGGCAAAAACATTCAGTACTTC. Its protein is CASSRVDEGKNIQYF.

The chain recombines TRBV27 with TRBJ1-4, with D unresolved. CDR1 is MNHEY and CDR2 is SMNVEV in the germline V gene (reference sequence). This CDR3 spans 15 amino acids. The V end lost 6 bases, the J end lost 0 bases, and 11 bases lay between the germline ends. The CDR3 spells CASSLTIATNEKLFF. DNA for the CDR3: TGTGCCAGCAGCCTCACTATTGCAACTAATGAAAAACTGTTTTTT. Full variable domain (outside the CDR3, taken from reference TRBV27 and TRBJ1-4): EAQVTQNPRYLITVTGKKLTVTCSQNMNHEYMSWYRQDPGLGLRQIYYSMNVEVTDKGDVPEGYKVSRKEKRNFPLILESPSPNQTSLYFCASSLTIATNEKLFFGSGTQLSVL.

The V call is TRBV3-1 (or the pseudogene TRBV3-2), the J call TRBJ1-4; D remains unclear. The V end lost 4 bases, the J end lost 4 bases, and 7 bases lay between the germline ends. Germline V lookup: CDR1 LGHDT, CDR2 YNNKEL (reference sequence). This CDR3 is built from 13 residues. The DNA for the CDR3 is TGTGCCAGCAGCCCCCAAATTAATGAAAAACTGTTTTTT. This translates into CASSPQINEKLFF.

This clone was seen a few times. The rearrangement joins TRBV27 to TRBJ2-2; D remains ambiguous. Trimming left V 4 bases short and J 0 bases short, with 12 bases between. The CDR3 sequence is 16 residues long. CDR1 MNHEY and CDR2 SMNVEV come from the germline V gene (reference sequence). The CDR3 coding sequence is TGTGCCAGCAGTTACCTAGGATTCGCGAACACCGGGGAGCTGTTTTTT. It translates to CASSYLGFANTGELFF.

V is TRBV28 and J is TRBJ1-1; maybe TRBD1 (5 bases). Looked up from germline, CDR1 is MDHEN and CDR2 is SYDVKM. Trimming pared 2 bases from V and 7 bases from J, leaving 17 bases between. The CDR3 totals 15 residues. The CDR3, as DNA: TGTGCCAGCAGTTTAGTAAATTCAGGGCAGCATGAAGCTTTCTTT. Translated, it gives CASSLVNSGQHEAFF.

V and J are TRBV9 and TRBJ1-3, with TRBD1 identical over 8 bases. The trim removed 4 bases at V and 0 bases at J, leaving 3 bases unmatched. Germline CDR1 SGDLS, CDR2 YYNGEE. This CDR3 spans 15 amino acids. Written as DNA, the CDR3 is TGTGCCAGCAGCCGCGGACAGGGCTCTGGAAACACCATATATTTT. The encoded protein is CASSRGQGSGNTIYF.

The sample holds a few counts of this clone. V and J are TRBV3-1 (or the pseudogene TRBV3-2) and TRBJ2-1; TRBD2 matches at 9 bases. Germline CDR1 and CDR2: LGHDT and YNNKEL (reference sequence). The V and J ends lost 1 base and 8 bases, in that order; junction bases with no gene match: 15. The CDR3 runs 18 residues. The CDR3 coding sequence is TGTGCCAGCAGCCAAGCACGAGGTAGCGGGAGAGTAAACCATGAGCAGTTCTTC. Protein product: CASSQARGSGRVNHEQFF.

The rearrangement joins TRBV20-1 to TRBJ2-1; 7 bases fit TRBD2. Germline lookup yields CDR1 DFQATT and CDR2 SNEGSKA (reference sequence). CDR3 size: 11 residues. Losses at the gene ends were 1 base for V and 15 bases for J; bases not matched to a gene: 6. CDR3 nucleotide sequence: TGCAGTGCTAGAGTCGCGGGAGTGCGGTTCTTC. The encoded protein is CSARVAGVRFF.

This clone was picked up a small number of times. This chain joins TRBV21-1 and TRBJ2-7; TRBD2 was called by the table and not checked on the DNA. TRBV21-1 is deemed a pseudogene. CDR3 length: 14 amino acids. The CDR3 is CASSRLSRRYEQYF. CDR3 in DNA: TGTGCCAGCAGCCGACTAAGTAGAAGGTACGAGCAGTACTTC.

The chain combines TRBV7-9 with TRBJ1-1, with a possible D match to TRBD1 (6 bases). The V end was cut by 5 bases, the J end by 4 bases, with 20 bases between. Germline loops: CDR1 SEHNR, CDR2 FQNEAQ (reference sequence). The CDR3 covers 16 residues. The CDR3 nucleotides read TGTGCCAGCAGCAAAAGCGGGGGGCAGCGTCCCACTGAAGCTTTCTTT. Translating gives CASSKSGGQRPTEAFF.

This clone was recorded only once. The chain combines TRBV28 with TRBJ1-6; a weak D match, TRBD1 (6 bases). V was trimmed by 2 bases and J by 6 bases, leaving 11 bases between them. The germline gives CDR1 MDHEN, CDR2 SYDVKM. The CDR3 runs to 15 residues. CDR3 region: CASSLPGHANSPLHF. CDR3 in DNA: TGTGCCAGCAGTTTACCGGGACACGCTAATTCACCCCTCCACTTT.

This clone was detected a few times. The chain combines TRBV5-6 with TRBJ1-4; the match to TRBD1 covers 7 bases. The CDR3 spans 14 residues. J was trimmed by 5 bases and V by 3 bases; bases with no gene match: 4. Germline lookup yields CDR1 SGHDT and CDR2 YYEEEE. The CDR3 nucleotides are TGTGCCAGCAGCTGGACAGGACTAAATGAAAAACTGTTTTTT. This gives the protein CASSWTGLNEKLFF.

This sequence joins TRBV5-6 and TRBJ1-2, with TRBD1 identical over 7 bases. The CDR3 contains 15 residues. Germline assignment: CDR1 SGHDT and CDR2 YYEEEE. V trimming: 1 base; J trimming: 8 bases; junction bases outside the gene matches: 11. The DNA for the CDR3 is TGTGCCAGCAGCTTGTTTACAGGGGATTACCGGGGCTACACCTTC. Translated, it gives CASSLFTGDYRGYTF.

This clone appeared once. The CDR3 loop reads CASSRQVHSYNEQFF. In DNA form, the CDR3 reads TGTGCCAGCAGTAGGCAGGTTCACTCCTACAATGAGCAGTTCTTC. This rearrangement joins TRBV6-5 to TRBJ2-1, with D unclear. Germline V CDR1 and CDR2: MNHEY, SVGAGI. The CDR3 totals 15 residues. Trimming stripped 5 bases from V and 0 bases from J, with 11 bases between.

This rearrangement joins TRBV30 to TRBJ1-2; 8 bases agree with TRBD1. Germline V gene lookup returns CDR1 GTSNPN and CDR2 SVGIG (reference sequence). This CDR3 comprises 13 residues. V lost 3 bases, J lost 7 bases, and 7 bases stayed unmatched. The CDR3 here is CAWSRDRPRGYTF. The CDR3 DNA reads TGTGCCTGGAGCCGGGACAGGCCCCGTGGCTACACCTTC.

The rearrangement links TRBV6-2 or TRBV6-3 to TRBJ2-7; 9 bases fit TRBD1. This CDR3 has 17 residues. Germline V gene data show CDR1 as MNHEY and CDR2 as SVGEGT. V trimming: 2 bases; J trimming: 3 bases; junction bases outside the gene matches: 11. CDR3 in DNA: TGTGCCAGCAGTTACCCAACATGGGGGACAGGGAGCTACGAGCAGTACTTC. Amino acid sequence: CASSYPTWGTGSYEQYF.

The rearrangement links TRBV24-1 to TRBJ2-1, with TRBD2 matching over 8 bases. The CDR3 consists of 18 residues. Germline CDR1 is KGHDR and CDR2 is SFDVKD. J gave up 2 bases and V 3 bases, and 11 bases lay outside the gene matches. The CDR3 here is CATSDPSAATSAYNEQFF. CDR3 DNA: TGTGCCACCAGTGATCCCTCGGCCGCGACTAGCGCCTACAATGAGCAGTTCTTC.

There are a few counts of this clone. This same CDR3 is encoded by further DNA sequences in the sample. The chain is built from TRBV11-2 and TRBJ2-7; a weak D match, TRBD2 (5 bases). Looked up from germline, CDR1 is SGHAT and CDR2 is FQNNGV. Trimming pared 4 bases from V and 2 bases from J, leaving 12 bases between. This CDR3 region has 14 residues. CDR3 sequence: CASSSLRATYEQYF. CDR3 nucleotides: TGTGCCAGCAGCTCCCTGAGGGCGACCTACGAGCAGTACTTC.

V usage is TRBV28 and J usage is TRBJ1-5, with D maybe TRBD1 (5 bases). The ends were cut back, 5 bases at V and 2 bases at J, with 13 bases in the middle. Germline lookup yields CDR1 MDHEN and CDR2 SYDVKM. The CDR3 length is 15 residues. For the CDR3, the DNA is TGTGCCAGCAGTCCACGGGGGGTTGGCAATCAGCCCCAGCATTTT. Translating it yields CASSPRGVGNQPQHF.

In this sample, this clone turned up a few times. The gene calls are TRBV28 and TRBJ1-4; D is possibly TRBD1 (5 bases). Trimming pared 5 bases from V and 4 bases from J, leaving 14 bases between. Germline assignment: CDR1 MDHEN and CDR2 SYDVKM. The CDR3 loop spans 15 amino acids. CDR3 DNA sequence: TGTGCCAGCAGTCAACGAGGCGGGGGTAATGAAAAACTGTTTTTT. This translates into CASSQRGGGNEKLFF.

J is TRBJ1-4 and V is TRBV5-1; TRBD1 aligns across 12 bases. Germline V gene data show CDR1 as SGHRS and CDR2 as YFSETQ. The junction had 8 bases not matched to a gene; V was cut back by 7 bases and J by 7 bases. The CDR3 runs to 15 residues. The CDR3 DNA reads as TGCGCCAGCCAGGGACAGGGGGCAATTGGTGAAAAACTGTTTTTT. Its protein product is CASQGQGAIGEKLFF.